This T cell receptor (beta chain) was retrieved from a study of blood T cell repertoires in COVID-19. About the research overall: Samples of COVID-19 (acute and convalescent) were obtained from the United States, Italy and Spain. T cells, B-cell-depleted T cells, or PBMCs provided the cDNA or gDNA that served as material.

As processed by the authors: Amplification of reference gene primers provided the estimated nucleated cell counts. Method: immunoSEQ multiplex PCR; TCRdb's copy keeps in-frame clones and lacks some. V and J calls and clone size are copied from that table; D and trimming were computed from the DNA. Among 75,000 to 90,000 clones listed, about 80% were seen once. The CDR3 loop spans 16 amino acids. V lost 0 bases and J lost 8, with 17 bases in between. The germline V gene has CDR1 GTSNPN and CDR2 SVGIG (reference sequence). This chain uses TRBV30 with TRBJ1-6, with D uncertain. The receptor was derived from a woman between 40 and 55 years old with active or convalescent COVID-19. Sequencing used peripheral blood. CDR3 loop: CAWSVNSWVVDSPLHF. CDR3 nucleotides: TGTGCCTGGAGTGTAAACAGCTGGGTGGTGGATTCACCCCTCCACTTT.